The 5 T cell receptor beta chains listed next were all sequenced from one sample in a study of blood T cell repertoires in COVID-19. The protocol was immunoSEQ multiplex PCR, while the TCRdb copy is restricted to in-frame clones and leaves out a portion. The table shows over 110,000 clones, with 87% occurring only once. The material sequenced was PBMCs or T cells enriched from blood (not recorded which). All receptors come from a man aged 60 to 69 who had recovered from COVID-19.

The chain couples TRBV30 to TRBJ1-1; D unclear. V gave up 1 base and J gave up 1 base, with 10 bases separating them. From germline, CDR1 is GTSNPN and CDR2 SVGIG (reference sequence). This CDR3 contains 14 residues. The CDR3 coding sequence is TGTGCCTGGAGTGAGCTGACTGCGAACACTGAAGCTTTCTTT. As protein: CAWSELTANTEAFF.

The rearrangement uses TRBV18 and TRBJ1-1; 8 bases are a match to TRBD1. Looked up from germline, CDR1 is KGHSH and CDR2 is LQKENI. Trimming at V came to 4 bases and at J to 1 base, leaving 2 bases not matched to a gene. The CDR3 totals 14 residues. Here the CDR3 reads CASSQDRGNTEAFF. For the CDR3, the DNA is TGTGCCAGCTCACAAGACAGGGGGAACACTGAAGCTTTCTTT.

The chain joins TRBV27 to TRBJ2-1, with TRBD2 matching over 9 bases. Germline trimming cut 3 bases from V and 5 bases from J; bases unmatched to any gene: 5. In germline, CDR1 is MNHEY, CDR2 SMNVEV (reference sequence). CDR3 length: 15 residues. This CDR3 is CASSLLTSGDNEQFF. CDR3 coding DNA: TGTGCCAGCAGTTTGTTGACTAGCGGTGACAATGAGCAGTTCTTC.

This chain uses TRBV5-1 with TRBJ2-2; perhaps TRBD2 as D (6 bases). The length of the CDR3 is 13 residues. CDR1 and CDR2 from the germline V gene are SGHRS and YFSETQ. Trimming left V 4 bases short and J 4 bases short, with 8 bases between. The CDR3 DNA sequence: TGCGCCAGCAGCGGGGGGACCACCGGGGAGCTGTTTTTT. Its protein is CASSGGTTGELFF. The full variable domain, its missing parts supplied by reference TRBV5-1 and TRBJ2-2, is KAGVTQTPRYLIKTRGQQVTLSCSPISGHRSVSWYQQTPGQGLQFLFEYFSETQRNKGNFPGRFSGRQFSNSRSEMNVSTLELGDSALYLCASSGGTTGELFFGEGSRLTVL.

V usage is TRBV30 and J usage is TRBJ2-7; D is perhaps TRBD2 (6 bases). Germline V gene lookup returns CDR1 GTSNPN and CDR2 SVGIG (reference sequence). This CDR3 has 12 residues. V gave up 5 bases and J gave up 6 bases, with 14 bases separating them. Written as DNA, the CDR3 is TGTGCCTGGGGTGCGGGGCCCTTCGAGCAGTACTTC. Residues: CAWGAGPFEQYF.